Listed below are T cell receptor beta chains from one sample, sequenced in a study of cytomegalovirus exposure and HLA in healthy donors. TCRdb keeps only in-frame clones here, not all; method: immunoSEQ multiplex PCR. The sample carries about 130,000 clones, about nine tenths recorded once. The source material was PBMCs. These receptors were collected from a man aged 25-40 years in good health and CMV-seronegative. The CDR3 runs from the conserved cysteine through the conserved F or W. Each record gives: CDR3 DNA, CDR3 protein, clone size, D gene, J gene, V gene. D genes are given only for firm matches. Some rows mark clone size as missing; the rest say once, few, many or name a class of expanded clone.

CDR3 DNA: TGCGCCAGCAGCCGCGATGCTAGCGGGAGCTGGAATGAGCAGTTCTTC; CDR3 protein: CASSRDASGSWNEQFF; clone size: -; D gene: TRBD2; J gene: TRBJ2-1; V gene: TRBV4-1
CDR3 DNA: TGTGCCAGCAGCTTATTCGAGGGTTTGAACACTGAAGCTTTCTTT; CDR3 protein: CASSLFEGLNTEAFF; clone size: -; D gene: -; J gene: TRBJ1-1; V gene: TRBV7-9
CDR3 DNA: TGCACCAGCAGCCAAGATGACACGAGGCCGGGACTAGCGGGTAATGAGCAGTTCTTC; CDR3 protein: CTSSQDDTRPGLAGNEQFF; clone size: -; D gene: -; J gene: TRBJ2-1; V gene: TRBV1
CDR3 DNA: TGCGCCAGCAGTCATCTGGTAATGAGCTCCTACAATGAGCAGTTCTTC; CDR3 protein: CASSHLVMSSYNEQFF; clone size: -; D gene: -; J gene: TRBJ2-1; V gene: TRBV10-2
CDR3 DNA: TGTGCCAGCAGTTACGAGGAGGTAAACGAGCAGTACTTC; CDR3 protein: CASSYEEVNEQYF; clone size: many; D gene: -; J gene: TRBJ2-7; V gene: TRBV6-6
CDR3 DNA: TGCGCCAGCAGCTTGGAGGGTCTAGCGGGAGCAGATACGCAGTATTTT; CDR3 protein: CASSLEGLAGADTQYF; clone size: -; D gene: TRBD2; J gene: TRBJ2-3; V gene: TRBV5-1
CDR3 DNA: TGTGCCATCAGTGAGCCATTAGCCGGGGAGCTGTTTTTT; CDR3 protein: CAISEPLAGELFF; clone size: -; D gene: -; J gene: TRBJ2-2; V gene: TRBV10-3
CDR3 DNA: TGTGCCAGCAGCGTAACCCCGGACAGACTGGCTAGAATTACCTTC; CDR3 protein: CASSVTPDRLARITF; clone size: -; D gene: -; J gene: TRBJ1-2; V gene: TRBV9
CDR3 DNA: TGCGCCAGCAGCCAAGGCCGGCAGGGGGCCTTACGGGAGCAGTACTTC; CDR3 protein: CASSQGRQGALREQYF; clone size: -; D gene: TRBD1; J gene: TRBJ2-7; V gene: TRBV4-1
CDR3 DNA: TGTGCCAGCAGTTACACTACAGGGGACGCGGGTCGCGGCTACACCTTC; CDR3 protein: CASSYTTGDAGRGYTF; clone size: -; D gene: TRBD1; J gene: TRBJ1-2; V gene: TRBV6-6
CDR3 DNA: TGTGCCAGCAGCTTAGTGAGGGACTACATCTACGAGCAGTACTTC; CDR3 protein: CASSLVRDYIYEQYF; clone size: -; D gene: TRBD2; J gene: TRBJ2-7; V gene: TRBV7-2
CDR3 DNA: TGCAGCGTTGACAGGGGCCACTATGGCTACACCTTC; CDR3 protein: CSVDRGHYGYTF; clone size: -; D gene: -; J gene: TRBJ1-2; V gene: TRBV29-1
CDR3 DNA: TGTGCCAGCAGCTTGGGGACAGACCAGCCCCAGCATTTT; CDR3 protein: CASSLGTDQPQHF; clone size: -; D gene: -; J gene: TRBJ1-5; V gene: TRBV5-4
CDR3 DNA: TGTGCCAGCAGCCCGCCCCCCGGGTCGAACTTCTATGGCTACACCTTC; CDR3 protein: CASSPPPGSNFYGYTF; clone size: -; D gene: -; J gene: TRBJ1-2; V gene: TRBV5-4
CDR3 DNA: TGCGCCAGCAGCCAAGATGAGAAATCAAGAGAGGCCCAGTACTTC; CDR3 protein: CASSQDEKSREAQYF; clone size: -; D gene: -; J gene: TRBJ2-5; V gene: TRBV4-3
CDR3 DNA: TGCGCCACCAGCCGGGAGAACACTGAAGCTTTCTTT; CDR3 protein: CATSRENTEAFF; clone size: -; D gene: -; J gene: TRBJ1-1; V gene: TRBV10-1
CDR3 DNA: TGTGCCAGCAGCCACCGGACTAGCGGTCTCACAGATACGCAGTATTTT; CDR3 protein: CASSHRTSGLTDTQYF; clone size: -; D gene: TRBD2; J gene: TRBJ2-3; V gene: TRBV11-3
CDR3 DNA: TGCGCCAGCGGACAGCTGAACACCGGGGAGCTGTTTTTT; CDR3 protein: CASGQLNTGELFF; clone size: few; D gene: -; J gene: TRBJ2-2; V gene: TRBV10-1
CDR3 DNA: TGTGCCAGCAGCCCTTGGGACAGGGTGAACACTGAAGCTTTCTTT; CDR3 protein: CASSPWDRVNTEAFF; clone size: -; D gene: TRBD1; J gene: TRBJ1-1; V gene: TRBV14
CDR3 DNA: TGTGCCAGCAGCCAAGAGAGGACTGACTACGAGCAGTACTTC; CDR3 protein: CASSQERTDYEQYF; clone size: few; D gene: -; J gene: TRBJ2-7; V gene: TRBV4-2
CDR3 DNA: TGCGCCAGCAGCCCGCCCCTCATGAGCTCCTACAATGAGCAGTTCTTC; CDR3 protein: CASSPPLMSSYNEQFF; clone size: once; D gene: -; J gene: TRBJ2-1; V gene: TRBV4-1
CDR3 DNA: TGTGCCAGCAGCAAAGAAGGGGGCAGGGGAGCCTACGAGCAGTACTTC; CDR3 protein: CASSKEGGRGAYEQYF; clone size: -; D gene: -; J gene: TRBJ2-7; V gene: TRBV21-1
CDR3 DNA: TGTGCCAGCAGTTACACAGGGTCACTCTATGGCTACACCTTC; CDR3 protein: CASSYTGSLYGYTF; clone size: -; D gene: -; J gene: TRBJ1-2; V gene: TRBV6-5
CDR3 DNA: TGCAGCGTTACGGACAATGGCTACACCTTC; CDR3 protein: CSVTDNGYTF; clone size: -; D gene: -; J gene: TRBJ1-2; V gene: TRBV29-1
CDR3 DNA: TGTGCCAGCAGCTTAGGGCAGGGAAGGACCTACGAGCAGTACTTC; CDR3 protein: CASSLGQGRTYEQYF; clone size: -; D gene: -; J gene: TRBJ2-7; V gene: TRBV7-2
CDR3 DNA: TGCGCCAGCACCCCAGGACATCGGCAAGAGACCCAGTACTTC; CDR3 protein: CASTPGHRQETQYF; clone size: -; D gene: -; J gene: TRBJ2-5; V gene: TRBV5-1
CDR3 DNA: TGTGCCAGCAGTTACCGGGGGGCCGATAACACTGAAGCTTTCTTT; CDR3 protein: CASSYRGADNTEAFF; clone size: -; D gene: -; J gene: TRBJ1-1; V gene: TRBV6-5
CDR3 DNA: TGTGCCACCTGGAACCTAGCTGTCGACGAGCAGTACTTC; CDR3 protein: CATWNLAVDEQYF; clone size: -; D gene: -; J gene: TRBJ2-7; V gene: TRBV2
CDR3 DNA: TGTGCCAGCAGCGTAGGAGGGGGTGGGAATGAAAAACTGTTTTTT; CDR3 protein: CASSVGGGGNEKLFF; clone size: -; D gene: -; J gene: TRBJ1-4; V gene: TRBV9
CDR3 DNA: TGTGCCAGCAGTTCGCGGGAGGGCGTAAGGAATGAGCAGTTCTTC; CDR3 protein: CASSSREGVRNEQFF; clone size: -; D gene: TRBD2; J gene: TRBJ2-1; V gene: TRBV6-1
CDR3 DNA: TGTGCCTGGAGTCCACCAATTTCGGGGGGCAATGAGCAGTTCTTC; CDR3 protein: CAWSPPISGGNEQFF; clone size: -; D gene: TRBD2; J gene: TRBJ2-1; V gene: TRBV30
CDR3 DNA: TGTGCCAGTAGTATAGATGTACAGAGCAATCAGCCCCAGCATTTT; CDR3 protein: CASSIDVQSNQPQHF; clone size: -; D gene: -; J gene: TRBJ1-5; V gene: TRBV19
CDR3 DNA: TGTGCCAGCAGGTCTGTAGCGGGAGCGTACAATGAGCAGTTCTTC; CDR3 protein: CASRSVAGAYNEQFF; clone size: -; D gene: TRBD2; J gene: TRBJ2-1; V gene: TRBV7-9
CDR3 DNA: TGTGCCAGCAGCTTATCCCCGGGAGAAGGCTACACCTTC; CDR3 protein: CASSLSPGEGYTF; clone size: -; D gene: -; J gene: TRBJ1-2; V gene: TRBV7-9
CDR3 DNA: TGTGCCAGCAGGGGAGGCAACACCGTTACCGGGGAGCTGTTTTTT; CDR3 protein: CASRGGNTVTGELFF; clone size: once; D gene: -; J gene: TRBJ2-2; V gene: TRBV7-9
CDR3 DNA: TGTGCCAGCAGTGAAGTCGGACAGTCTTCACCCCTCCACTTT; CDR3 protein: CASSEVGQSSPLHF; clone size: -; D gene: -; J gene: TRBJ1-6; V gene: TRBV2
CDR3 DNA: TGTGCCAGCAGCTTGACAGGGGAGGCCTACGAGCAGTACTTC; CDR3 protein: CASSLTGEAYEQYF; clone size: -; D gene: TRBD1; J gene: TRBJ2-7; V gene: TRBV7-8